This passage covers 20 T cell receptor beta chains from one sample sequenced in a study of long-term antiretroviral therapy in people with HIV. The run of the v3.0 immunoSEQ assay was at survey level. Clones were read by immunoSEQ multiplex PCR, and TCRdb kept only the in-frame ones, dropping some. The sample has around 20,000 clones; roughly 78% are singletons. Specimen: unsorted PBMCs, collected at the start of antiretroviral therapy, before treatment. The receptors derive from a middle-aged woman with HIV.

The chain recombines TRBV2 with TRBJ1-1; D is uncertain. Germline lookup yields CDR1 SNHLY and CDR2 FYNNEI. There are 13 residues in the CDR3. V was pared by 4 bases and J by 7 bases, with 13 bases between. The DNA of the CDR3 is TGTGCCAGCAGTGCAGCAGGAGGGAATGAAGCTTTCTTT. Encoded protein: CASSAAGGNEAFF.

J is TRBJ1-1 and V is TRBV5-1; 9 nucleotides line up with TRBD1. Germline CDR1 reads SGHRS; CDR2 reads YFSETQ. This CDR3 has 15 amino acids. V was pared by 3 bases and J by 1 base, with 4 bases of the junction left unmatched. The CDR3 loop reads CASSWGDRANTEAFF. The DNA for the CDR3 is TGCGCCAGCAGCTGGGGGGACAGGGCGAACACTGAAGCTTTCTTT.

This sequence joins TRBV28 and TRBJ2-2; 12 nucleotides line up with TRBD2. The germline gives CDR1 MDHEN, CDR2 SYDVKM. The V segment lost 6 bases and the J segment 4 bases; nucleotides outside the gene matches: 12. This CDR3 spans 18 amino acids. DNA of the CDR3: TGTGCCAGCAGACTCCCCCGGCTAGCGGGGGGGGGCACCGGGGAGCTGTTTTTT. Protein sequence: CASRLPRLAGGGTGELFF.

This chain joins TRBV9 and TRBJ2-7; TRBD2 matches at 7 bases. The CDR3 totals 13 residues. Trimming took 2 bases from V and 6 from J; bases not matched to a gene: 5. CDR1 is SGDLS and CDR2 is YYNGEE in the germline V gene. Written as DNA, the CDR3 is TGTGCCAGCAGCGTGACAGCGGGATCCGAGCAGTACTTC. It yields the protein CASSVTAGSEQYF.

V and J are TRBV28 and TRBJ2-7, with no clear D. V was clipped by 6 bases and J by 3 bases, with 6 bases between them. Germline CDR1 is MDHEN and CDR2 is SYDVKM. This CDR3 has 11 amino acids. This CDR3 reads CASSRRYEQYF. The CDR3, as DNA: TGTGCCAGCAGCCGCCGCTACGAGCAGTACTTC. Full variable domain (missing parts from reference TRBV28 and TRBJ2-7): DVKVTQSSRYLVKRTGEKVFLECVQDMDHENMFWYRQDPGLGLRLIYFSYDVKMKEKGDIPEGYSVSREKKERFSLILESASTNQTSMYLCASSRRYEQYFGPGTRLTVT.

The chain couples TRBV5-6 to TRBJ2-3; D possibly matches TRBD1 or TRBD2 (7 bases each). With 3 bases removed from V and 2 bases from J, the gap between germline ends came to 13 bases. The CDR3 is 15 residues long. Per germline, CDR1 SGHDT and CDR2 YYEEEE. CDR3 sequence: CASSSQGGNTDTQYF. The CDR3 coding sequence is TGTGCCAGCAGCTCCCAGGGGGGGAACACAGATACGCAGTATTTT.

The gene calls are TRBV4-2 and TRBJ2-1; D gene ambiguous. The CDR3 is 16 residues long. V lost 0 bases and J lost 9, with 18 bases in between. Germline CDR1 reads LGHNA; CDR2 reads YNFKEQ. CDR3 in amino acids: CASSQESNFLFGEQFF. CDR3 DNA sequence: TGTGCCAGCAGCCAAGAGTCTAATTTCCTCTTTGGTGAGCAGTTCTTC.

V and J are TRBV18 and TRBJ1-2; 8 bases are a match to TRBD1. CDR1 is KGHSH and CDR2 is LQKENI in the germline V gene. With 4 bases clipped from V and 0 bases from J, the junction kept 7 bases outside the gene matches. CDR3 length: 16 residues. The CDR3 loop reads CASSRGQEIANYGYTF. DNA of the CDR3: TGTGCCAGCTCACGGGGACAGGAAATAGCTAACTATGGCTACACCTTC.

The CDR3 DNA reads TGTGCCTGGAGCCGCGGTTCTTCACGAGGCAAAAACATTCAGTACTTC. Translation: CAWSRGSSRGKNIQYF. This sequence joins TRBV30 and TRBJ2-4; D is ambiguous. CDR1 is GTSNPN, CDR2 SVGIG, per germline (reference sequence). V lost 3 bases and J lost 3, with 18 bases in between. The CDR3 consists of 16 residues.

The rearrangement joins TRBV28 to TRBJ1-2, with D possibly being TRBD1 (6 bases). The CDR3 length is 16 residues. Looked up from germline, CDR1 is MDHEN and CDR2 is SYDVKM. The V end was cut by 2 bases, the J end by 5 bases, with 18 bases between. In nucleotides, the CDR3 is TGTGCCAGCAGTTTACCGCAGGGGCCTTTATGGTATGGCTACACCTTC. Translation: CASSLPQGPLWYGYTF.

A few counts support this clone. This chain uses TRBV4-1 with TRBJ2-7; TRBD1 agrees at 9 bases. V shed 4 bases and J 0 bases; nucleotides not matched to a gene: 4. The CDR3 sequence is 15 residues long. Germline CDR1 and CDR2: MGHRA and YSYEKL. The CDR3 spells CASSLSGQGSYEQYF. The CDR3 DNA sequence: TGCGCCAGCAGCCTATCGGGACAGGGCTCCTACGAGCAGTACTTC.

The chain links TRBV29-1 to TRBJ2-7, with TRBD1 matching over 8 bases. V lost 3 bases and J lost 9; bases outside the gene matches: 7. The CDR3 is 12 residues long. Germline CDR1 is SQVTM and CDR2 is ANQGSEA. The CDR3: CSVDLQGARQYF. DNA for the CDR3: TGCAGCGTTGATCTCCAGGGGGCGCGGCAGTACTTC.

The rearrangement joins TRBV19 to TRBJ1-3; D remains unclear. The CDR3 spans 14 residues. CDR1 LNHDA and CDR2 SQIVND come from the germline V gene (reference sequence). Trimming pared 4 bases from V and 0 bases from J, leaving 7 bases between. The DNA of the CDR3 is TGTGCCAGTAGTAGTGGATTCTCTGGAAACACCATATATTTT. Translated, it gives CASSSGFSGNTIYF. Drawing the rest from reference TRBV19 and TRBJ1-3, the complete variable domain is DGGITQSPKYLFRKEGQNVTLSCEQNLNHDAMYWYRQDPGQGLRLIYYSQIVNDFQKGDIAEGYSVSREKKESFPLTVTSAQKNPTAFYLCASSSGFSGNTIYFGEGSWLTVV.

This clone appeared a few times. The gene calls are TRBV13 and TRBJ2-7; D is ambiguous. This CDR3 comprises 22 residues. Germline V lookup: CDR1 PRHDT, CDR2 FYEKMQ (reference sequence). With 0 bases removed from V and 7 bases from J, the gap between germline ends came to 37 bases. The CDR3 region has the DNA TGTGCCAGCAGCTTAGGCCTGAGTGGGGTTAAGGGTACCCCGTCCTGGTTACGGGAGCAGTACTTC. Its translation is CASSLGLSGVKGTPSWLREQYF.

The genes are TRBV28 and TRBJ1-5; 7 positions agree with TRBD1. The J segment lost 6 bases and the V segment lost 7 bases, leaving 12 bases of the junction unmatched. Germline assignment: CDR1 MDHEN and CDR2 SYDVKM. This CDR3 region has 15 residues. The CDR3 spells CASNLSGGGIQPQHF. As DNA, the CDR3 is TGTGCCAGCAATCTTTCAGGGGGGGGTATTCAGCCCCAGCATTTT.

The chain carries TRBV29-1 and TRBJ1-5; D gene uncertain. The CDR3 length is 13 residues. Germline V gene data show CDR1 as SQVTM and CDR2 as ANQGSEA. Trimming removed 4 bases from V and 6 bases from J, with 13 bases in between. CDR3 DNA sequence: TGCAGCGTTGGGGATGCAGTGAGTCAGCCCCAGCATTTT. Amino acids: CSVGDAVSQPQHF.

This chain connects TRBV5-1 to TRBJ2-2; 7 positions agree with TRBD1. The germline V gene has CDR1 SGHRS and CDR2 YFSETQ. The trim removed 2 bases at V and 1 base at J, leaving 5 bases unmatched. This CDR3 spans 16 amino acids. The CDR3 nucleotides read TGCGCCAGCAGCTTTGGACAGGACTTGAACACCGGGGAGCTGTTTTTT. It specifies CASSFGQDLNTGELFF.

This sequence joins TRBV6-5 and TRBJ1-6; tentative D call: TRBD1 (6 bases). V shed 3 bases and J shed 2 bases, with 11 bases lying between them. The V gene's germline CDR1 is MNHEY and CDR2 SVGAGI. The CDR3 consists of 16 residues. The CDR3 here is CASSYSDSAYNSPLHF. The CDR3, as DNA: TGTGCCAGCAGTTATTCGGACAGTGCCTATAATTCACCCCTCCACTTT.

This chain links TRBV11-2 with TRBJ2-3, with D unresolved. CDR1 is SGHAT and CDR2 is FQNNGV in the germline V gene. Trimming took 6 bases from V and 0 from J, leaving 25 bases between them. This CDR3 has 19 residues. The CDR3 loop is CASSLGSHVEKSSTDTQYF. The CDR3 DNA sequence: TGTGCCAGCAGTCTAGGCTCACATGTGGAAAAGTCTAGCACAGATACGCAGTATTTT. Filled out from reference TRBV11-2 and TRBJ2-3, the complete variable domain reads EAGVAQSPRYKIIEKRQSVAFWCNPISGHATLYWYQQILGQGPKLLIQFQNNGVVDDSQLPKDRFSAERLKGVDSTLKIQPAKLEDSAVYLCASSLGSHVEKSSTDTQYFGPGTRLTVL.

The gene calls are TRBV18 and TRBJ2-1; the match to TRBD2 covers 11 bases. CDR1 and CDR2 (germline): KGHSH, LQKENI. V gave up 3 bases and J gave up 7 bases; unmatched junction bases: 8. This CDR3 is built from 16 residues. The CDR3 DNA follows: TGTGCCAGCTCACCTCTAGCGGGGGGTCAGTTGAATGAGCAGTTCTTC. Residues: CASSPLAGGQLNEQFF. The full variable domain, in which reference TRBV18 and TRBJ2-1 provide the parts outside the CDR3, is NAGVMQNPRHLVRRRGQEARLRCSPMKGHSHVYWYRQLPEEGLKFMVYLQKENIIDESGMPKERFSAEFPKEGPSILRIQQVVRGDSAAYFCASSPLAGGQLNEQFFGPGTRLTVL.